The 31 T cell receptor beta chains listed next were all sequenced from one sample in a study of regulatory T cells in long-lasting Graves disease. Time point defined: persistent/refractory GD, antithyroid drugs over 5 years with positive TRAb. RNA extracted from PBMCs served as the sequencing template. Through Arm-PCR of CDR3 regions and iRepertoire HTBI primers, TCR beta libraries were built. TCRdb itself ran the multiplex PCR reads through MiXCR, one entry per CDR3 protein. The sample contains fewer than 400,000 distinct CDR3 sequences, less than 25% of which appear only once. The source was peripheral blood mononuclear cells (PBMCs), collected when the disease was refractory, from a patient treated with antithyroid drugs. The receptors here all came from a female donor with Graves disease.

This clonotype was detected ten times or more. V gene TRBV27 combines with J gene TRBJ1-5; D not resolved. This CDR3 is 14 amino acids long. V gave up 4 bases and J gave up 6 bases, with 13 bases separating them. CDR1 is MNHEY and CDR2 is SMNVEV in the germline V gene (reference sequence). The CDR3 here is CASSWSGSGQPQHF. CDR3 nucleotides: TGTGCCAGCAGTTGGTCGGGATCGGGTCAGCCCCAGCATTTT.

This clonotype was counted many times. The chain is built from TRBV11-1 and TRBJ2-5, with unresolved D. Germline CDR1 is SGHAT and CDR2 is FQDESV (reference sequence). This CDR3 has 15 residues. Trimming stripped 6 bases from V and 5 bases from J, with 19 bases between. This chain's CDR3 is CASRHRVAPGETQYF. In DNA form, the CDR3 reads TGTGCCAGCAGGCACCGGGTGGCCCCCGGGGAGACCCAGTACTTC.

This clonotype was found a few times. The chain couples TRBV6-2 or TRBV6-3 to TRBJ2-7; 11 positions agree with TRBD1. The CDR3 runs 17 residues. Unmatched junction bases numbered 16, after V lost 8 bases and J lost 4 bases. The germline CDR1 and CDR2 sequences are MNHEY and SVGEGT. The CDR3 loop reads CASARLRTGGSFYEQYF. In DNA, the CDR3 is TGTGCCAGCGCGAGACTCCGGACAGGGGGCTCTTTTTACGAGCAGTACTTC.

This clonotype has a count of ten or more. The J gene is TRBJ1-6, the V gene TRBV12-3 or TRBV12-4, with D possibly TRBD1 on 5 matching bases. The CDR3 totals 14 residues. V gave up 3 bases and J gave up 7 bases, with 10 bases separating them. CDR3 nucleotide sequence: TGTGCCAGCAGTTTGGGGCCTTCCAATTCACCCCTCCACTTT. This encodes CASSLGPSNSPLHF.

This clonotype was seen a handful of times. V and J are TRBV24-1 and TRBJ2-5; TRBD2 matches 13 bases. The length of the CDR3 is 18 residues. Germline V CDR1 and CDR2: KGHDR, SFDVKD. V shed 5 bases and J 0 bases; nucleotides not matched to a gene: 8. In nucleotides, the CDR3 is TGTGCCACCAGTGCCGGGACTAGCGGGGTCTGGTACCAAGAGACCCAGTACTTC. It yields the protein CATSAGTSGVWYQETQYF.

This clonotype was seen a handful of times. This rearrangement joins TRBV27 to TRBJ2-7; TRBD1 agrees at 10 bases. This CDR3 has 16 residues. The germline V gene has CDR1 MNHEY and CDR2 SMNVEV (reference sequence). The trim removed 9 bases at V and 2 bases at J, leaving 13 bases unmatched. DNA of the CDR3: TGTGCCAGTCACCCAGAGGGACAGGGGTCGACCTACGAGCAGTACTTC. It codes for CASHPEGQGSTYEQYF.

The rearrangement uses TRBV28 and TRBJ2-2; D unresolved. The CDR3 spans 16 residues. Between the trimmed V and J ends, which lost 4 bases and 0 bases, there was a span of 12 bases. Per germline, CDR1 MDHEN and CDR2 SYDVKM. In nucleotides, the CDR3 is TGTGCCAGCAGTTCCCTCTTCGCGGCGAACACCGGGGAGCTGTTTTTT. It yields the protein CASSSLFAANTGELFF.

This clonotype was found many times. The chain combines TRBV6-1 with TRBJ2-5, with 9 bases aligning to TRBD2. Germline CDR1 MNHNS, CDR2 SASEGT. The CDR3 runs to 16 residues. V lost 2 bases, J lost 5 bases, and 9 bases stayed unmatched. CDR3: CASSELLAGLEETQYF. The CDR3 DNA reads as TGTGCCAGCAGTGAACTCCTAGCGGGATTGGAGGAGACCCAGTACTTC.

Comment on this clonotype: Possible read error: a much larger clone is one base away. The rearrangement links TRBV28 to TRBJ1-5, with 7 nucleotides matching TRBD1. V was pared by 6 bases and J by 8 bases, with 13 bases of the junction left unmatched. The CDR3 is made up of 15 amino acids. Germline lookup yields CDR1 MDHEN and CDR2 SYDVKM. The CDR3 is CASRERQGMKEPQHF. The CDR3 nucleotides are TGTGCCAGCAGAGAAAGACAGGGTATGAAAGAGCCCCAGCATTTT. The variable domain in full, completed from reference TRBV28 and TRBJ1-5, reads DVKVTQSSRYLVKRTGEKVFLECVQDMDHENMFWYRQDPGLGLRLIYFSYDVKMKEKGDIPEGYSVSREKKERFSLILESASTNQTSMYLCASRERQGMKEPQHFGDGTRLSIL.

The genes are TRBV25-1 and TRBJ2-7; D unclear. The ends were cut back, 7 bases at V and 3 bases at J, with 13 bases in the middle. Germline-derived CDR1 and CDR2 are MGHDK and SYGVNS. The CDR3 totals 13 residues. The CDR3: CASTPRANYEQYF. The CDR3 DNA is TGTGCCAGCACCCCCAGAGCCAACTACGAGCAGTACTTC.

This clonotype was picked up many times. The V and J genes are TRBV6-1 and TRBJ1-5; a weak D match, TRBD1 (6 bases). This CDR3 is 15 amino acids long. With 6 bases removed from V and 4 bases from J, the gap between germline ends came to 16 bases. CDR1 is MNHNS, CDR2 SASEGT, per germline. CDR3: CASRGRTGSNQPQHF. In DNA, the CDR3 is TGTGCCAGCAGGGGTCGTACAGGGAGTAATCAGCCCCAGCATTTT.

Of note for this clonotype: A much larger clone lies a single base off, so this may be a read error. This rearrangement joins TRBV6-5 to TRBJ2-7, with D possibly matching TRBD1 (7 bases). This CDR3 has 15 residues. Germline CDR1 and CDR2: MNHEY and SVGAGI. V shed 2 bases and J shed 5 bases, with 16 bases lying between them. CDR3 in DNA: TGTGCCAGCAGTTACAACCCAGGGGGGACCCACGAGCAGTACTTC. As protein: CASSYNPGGTHEQYF.

Concerning this clonotype itself: At one boundary the junction diverges from the germline segment, which might be a read error. The V and J genes are TRBV7-2 and TRBJ1-5, with a tentative D call TRBD1 (6 bases). The germline CDR1 and CDR2 sequences are SGHTA and FQGNSA. CDR3 size: 15 residues. CDR3 DNA sequence: TGTGCCAGCAGCTTAGACAGGGAGCTTAATCAGTCCCAGCATTTT. This codes for CASSLDRELNQSQHF. The whole variable domain, remainder taken from reference TRBV7-2 and TRBJ1-5, is GAGVSQSPSNKVTEKGKDVELRCDPISGHTALYWYRQSLGQGLEFLIYFQGNSAPDKSGLPSDRFSAERTGGSVSTLTIQRTQQEDSAVYLCASSLDRELNQSQHFGDGTRLSIL.

At least ten counts were recorded for this clonotype. The chain employs TRBV7-2 and TRBJ1-1; the D is unclear. The CDR3 totals 13 residues. V was cut by 5 bases and J by 4 bases, with 11 bases left in between. Germline values: CDR1 SGHTA, CDR2 FQGNSA. The CDR3 region has the DNA TGTGCCAGCAGCCCTTACCCAGGCACTGAAGCTTTCTTT. It encodes CASSPYPGTEAFF.

This clonotype has a count of ten or more. The chain joins TRBV28 to TRBJ1-5; D remains ambiguous. Looked up from germline, CDR1 is MDHEN and CDR2 is SYDVKM. V was clipped by 4 bases and J by 0 bases, with 13 bases between them. This CDR3 comprises 16 residues. The CDR3 reads CASSSTDTASNQPQHF. Written as DNA, the CDR3 is TGTGCCAGCAGTTCAACCGACACGGCTAGCAATCAGCCCCAGCATTTT.

To note about this clonotype: The final CDR3 position lacks the conserved phenylalanine or tryptophan, pointing to a likely read error. The chain has TRBV2 and TRBJ2-5; TRBD2 matches 14 bases. Germline V gives CDR1 SNHLY, CDR2 FYNNEI. The V and J ends lost 3 bases and 5 bases, in that order; junction bases with no gene match: 8. The CDR3 has 17 residues. CDR3 sequence reads: CASSEALGTSGSETQYS. CDR3 coding DNA: TGTGCCAGCAGTGAGGCGCTTGGGACTAGCGGGAGTGAGACCCAGTACTCC.

The rearrangement joins TRBV7-9 to TRBJ1-4; D perhaps matches TRBD1 (5 bases). The CDR3 has 13 residues. Trimming shortened V by 1 base and J by 6 bases, and 6 bases separated the two germline ends. CDR1 and CDR2 (germline): SEHNR, FQNEAQ (reference sequence). In DNA, the CDR3 is TGTGCCAGCAGCTTAGGGGGGGATGAAAAACTGTTTTTT. As protein: CASSLGGDEKLFF.

The chain employs TRBV28 and TRBJ1-5, with D possibly matching TRBD1 (6 bases). The V and J ends lost 7 bases and 4 bases respectively, with 20 bases between them. The CDR3 totals 16 residues. In germline, CDR1 is MDHEN, CDR2 SYDVKM. CDR3 protein: CASTPVQGGGNQPQHF. The CDR3 region has the DNA TGTGCCAGCACTCCTGTACAGGGTGGAGGAAATCAGCCCCAGCATTTT.

This clonotype was counted at least ten times. This chain uses TRBV28 with TRBJ1-4; D gene unclear. The CDR3 has 16 residues. The V end lost 2 bases, the J end lost 0 bases, and 10 bases lay between the germline ends. Germline CDR1 is MDHEN and CDR2 is SYDVKM. CDR3 region: CASSLQDLATNEKLFF. The DNA of the CDR3 is TGTGCCAGCAGTTTACAGGACCTTGCAACTAATGAAAAACTGTTTTTT.

This clonotype was observed many times. V is TRBV12-3 or TRBV12-4 and J is TRBJ1-4; 8 positions agree with TRBD1. CDR3 size: 14 residues. Unmatched junction bases numbered 2, after V lost 5 bases and J lost 3 bases. CDR3 coding DNA: TGTGCCAGCAGTGACAGGGGACCTAATGAAAAACTGTTTTTT. Protein sequence: CASSDRGPNEKLFF.

The gene calls are TRBV10-1 and TRBJ1-2, with D tentatively TRBD1 (5 bases). The CDR3 contains 13 residues. Per the germline V gene, CDR1 is WNHNN and CDR2 is SYGVQD (reference sequence). Trimming pared 0 bases from V and 6 bases from J, leaving 8 bases between. The CDR3: CASSESIGDGYTF. In DNA, the CDR3 is TGCGCCAGCAGTGAGTCGATAGGGGATGGCTACACCTTC.

This clonotype was counted between two and nine times. The V call is TRBV9, the J call TRBJ2-7; 10 bases align to TRBD1. Germline V gene lookup returns CDR1 SGDLS and CDR2 YYNGEE. The CDR3 totals 15 residues. The V gene end was trimmed by 4 bases and the J gene end by 6 bases; junction bases not matched to a gene: 10. CDR3 nucleotide sequence: TGTGCCAGCAGCCCAGCGGGGACAGGGGACTCCGAGCAGTACTTC. The encoded protein is CASSPAGTGDSEQYF.

This clonotype appeared many times. The V and J genes are TRBV2 and TRBJ2-7, with 7 bases fitting TRBD2. Germline V gene sequence: CDR1 SNHLY, CDR2 FYNNEI. Trimming cost V 7 bases and J 7 bases; bases outside gene matches: 4. This CDR3 is built from 11 residues. The CDR3 protein is CASTLAEEQYF. CDR3 DNA: TGTGCCAGCACCCTAGCGGAAGAGCAGTACTTC.

The sample holds many counts of this clonotype. This chain connects TRBV2 to TRBJ2-2, with 7 bases matching TRBD2. The CDR3 length is 18 residues. Losses at the gene ends were 3 bases for V and 3 bases for J; bases not matched to a gene: 13. Germline V gene sequence: CDR1 SNHLY, CDR2 FYNNEI. The CDR3 loop is CASSDLLLSGDYTGELFF. The CDR3 DNA is TGTGCCAGCAGTGACCTGCTCCTGAGCGGGGATTACACCGGGGAGCTGTTTTTT.

This clonotype was seen more than once but under ten times. V usage is TRBV6-1 and J usage is TRBJ1-5; a possible D gene is TRBD1 (5 bases). CDR1 MNHNS and CDR2 SASEGT come from the germline V gene. The length of the CDR3 is 15 residues. Trimming pared 3 bases from V and 2 bases from J, leaving 11 bases between. CDR3: CASSELGLGNQPQHF. In nucleotides, the CDR3 is TGTGCCAGCAGTGAGCTGGGGCTGGGCAATCAGCCCCAGCATTTT.

This clonotype turned up a few times. The V call is TRBV20-1, the J call TRBJ2-6; 10 positions match TRBD1. Trimming removed 0 bases from V and 1 base from J; junction bases left unmatched: 6. This CDR3 comprises 18 residues. Germline CDR1 reads DFQATT; CDR2 reads SNEGSKA (reference sequence). The CDR3 DNA is TGCAGTGCTAGAGATCTGGACAGGGGGTGGTCTGGGGCCAACGTCCTGACTTTC. As protein: CSARDLDRGWSGANVLTF.

This clonotype came up many times. This chain connects TRBV30 to TRBJ2-6; D gene unclear. The CDR3 has 12 residues. Trimming took off 3 bases at V and 0 bases at J, with 0 bases between the two ends. Germline V gene lookup returns CDR1 GTSNPN and CDR2 SVGIG (reference sequence). The CDR3 DNA follows: TGTGCCTGGAGCTCTGGGGCCAACGTCCTGACTTTC. Translated, it gives CAWSSGANVLTF. The whole variable domain, remainder taken from reference TRBV30 and TRBJ2-6, is SQTIHQWPATLVQPVGSPLSLECTVEGTSNPNLYWYRQAAGRGLQLLFYSVGIGQISSEVPQNLSASRPQDRQFILSSKKLLLSDSGFYLCAWSSGANVLTFGAGSRLTVL.

The chain has TRBV20-1 and TRBJ2-5, with 7 bases fitting TRBD1. This CDR3 is 16 amino acids long. With V trimmed by 5 bases and J by 4 bases, 16 bases remained unmatched. The germline V gene encodes CDR1 DFQATT and CDR2 SNEGSKA (reference sequence). DNA for the CDR3: TGCAGTGCTGGGCGATCGACAGGGCGAACGTTAGAGACCCAGTACTTC. This gives the protein CSAGRSTGRTLETQYF.

The chain recombines TRBV7-9 with TRBJ1-3; possibly TRBD1 for D (5 bases). The CDR3 is 16 amino acids. Germline assignment: CDR1 SEHNR and CDR2 FQNEAQ (reference sequence). Trimming pared 7 bases from V and 0 bases from J, leaving 16 bases between. The CDR3: CASKSPGGGSGNTIYF. The CDR3 DNA follows: TGTGCCAGCAAGTCACCGGGGGGAGGCTCTGGAAACACCATATATTTT.

This clonotype has a count of ten or more. J is TRBJ1-1 and V is TRBV3-1, with 11 bases that match TRBD1. The CDR3 length is 15 residues. V lost 3 bases and J lost 6; bases outside the gene matches: 6. Germline values: CDR1 LGHDT, CDR2 YNNKEL (reference sequence). CDR3 region: CASSHPGQGVPEAFF. The CDR3 DNA is TGTGCCAGCAGCCACCCGGGACAGGGGGTACCTGAAGCTTTCTTT.

In this sample, this clonotype turned up many times. The chain couples TRBV29-1 to TRBJ2-7, with 12 bases aligning to TRBD2. Per the germline V gene, CDR1 is SQVTM and CDR2 is ANQGSEA. The CDR3 runs 15 residues. Trimming took 3 bases from V and 4 from J; bases not matched to a gene: 7. The CDR3 sequence: CSVESTGLAGYEQYF. As DNA, the CDR3 is TGCAGCGTTGAGTCGACGGGACTAGCGGGTTACGAGCAGTACTTC.